The clone carrying this T cell receptor (beta chain) was observed a few times. Its matching antigen is unknown. These data originate in a study of cytomegalovirus exposure and HLA in healthy donors. General study results and limits: Later genetic work tied a missense DCLRE1C variant to beta-chain V and J trimming.

Germline V CDR1 and CDR2: SEHNR, FQNEAQ (reference sequence). V dropped 5 bases and J dropped 8 bases, with 15 bases sitting between them. The CDR3 loop spans 13 amino acids. PCR was performed using 60 Vbeta and 13 Jbeta primers. Clones were read by immunoSEQ multiplex PCR, and TCRdb kept only the in-frame ones, dropping some. This table holds about 99,000 clones, around 10% found once. Each donor's status was that of a healthy bone marrow donor. Specimen: PBMCs. The V gene is TRBV7-9, the J gene TRBJ1-1, with TRBD1 as a possible D gene (6 bases). The clonotype was recovered from a man between 40 and 49 years old in good health and CMV-seropositive. This CDR3 is CASSMPGTTEAFF. The CDR3 DNA sequence: TGTGCCAGCAGCATGCCCGGGACAACAGAAGCTTTCTTT.